This TCR beta chain was captured in a study of T cell responses to AZD1222 COVID-19 vaccine. Generated by immunoSEQ multiplex PCR, the TCRdb table keeps only in-frame clones and is missing some. The top ten clones hold roughly 7.2% of a sample with roughly 120,000 clones, about 93% of them seen once. CDR3 length: 15 residues. CDR1 is SGHTA and CDR2 is FQGTGA in the germline V gene. The trim removed 5 bases at V and 5 bases at J, leaving 6 bases unmatched. This material consisted of peripheral blood, taken on day 0 of AZD1222 vaccination. The rearrangement links TRBV7-3 to TRBJ2-3, with 11 bases lining up with TRBD2. This TCR was recovered from an adult in good health. The CDR3 region has the DNA TGTGCCAGCAGCAGTACTAGCGGGAGAGGAGATACGCAGTATTTT. Translated, it gives CASSSTSGRGDTQYF.